This TCR beta chain was documented in a study of neurological immune-mediated disorders. Study outcomes and limitations: CDR3 amino acid sequences of expanded clones were not shared across subjects, a result suggesting private repertoires in all groups.

Time point defined: longitudinal time-point 1 (baseline). Trimming left V 0 bases short and J 4 bases short, with 10 bases between. Germline-derived CDR1 and CDR2 are SGHDN and FVKESK. The CDR3 runs 15 residues. This clonotype was detected a few times. The antigen remains unidentified. 5'RACE with 10-nucleotide random UMIs generated the cDNA. MiXCR was run by TCRdb on the 5' RACE reads, yielding one entry per CDR3 protein. Of some 68,000 distinct CDR3 sequences in the sample, roughly 15% were seen once. The chain carries TRBV14 and TRBJ2-1, with D unresolved. The sequence was obtained from a female donor with HTLV-1-associated myelopathy (HAM/TSP). Sequenced: PBMCs. CDR3 sequence (DNA): TGTGCCAGCAGCCAAGAAATAAAACTGTACAATGAGCAGTTCTTC. It codes for CASSQEIKLYNEQFF.